This T cell receptor beta chain originates from a study of human T cells and chemical hapten exposure. Across the study: Patch tests put 0.01% DPC on the upper back, read at 6 days.

This CDR3 has 17 amino acids. With 0 bases clipped from V and 1 base from J, the junction kept 6 bases outside the gene matches. Per the germline V gene, CDR1 is MNHEY and CDR2 is SVGAGI. TCRdb independently ran MiXCR on the RACE reads; one entry per CDR3 protein. Of 380,000 or so distinct CDR3 sequences in the sample, approximately 5.8% were seen once. This sample's time point: pre-sensitization, week 0. Treatment described: therapeutic diphenylcyclopropenone sensitization with weekly scalp DPC. Donation of samples came from alopecia patients who were 18 to 70 years old and suitable for DPC. This clonotype was seen many times. The antigen remains unidentified. Points from the study as a whole: Given that the donors had alopecia, their immune response may differ from that seen in healthy people.

The V call is TRBV6-5, the J call TRBJ2-1; TRBD1 matches at 7 bases. Material: whole blood, obtained in connection with sensitization to the hapten diphenylcyclopropenone (DPC). The clonotype was recovered from a woman aged 18 to 35 with alopecia areata. Some clones in this sample may be carry-over from other donors' samples. CDR3 amino acids: CASSYSETGNSYNEQFF. The CDR3 DNA reads TGTGCCAGCAGTTACTCCGAGACAGGGAATTCCTACAATGAGCAGTTCTTC.